A selection of T cell receptor beta chains follows, all from one sample in a study of T-cell reconstitution after alpha-beta-depleted transplantation in children. TCRdb re-derived calls from the PCR reads in MiXCR, one entry per CDR3 protein. The profile shows nearly 550,000 distinct CDR3 sequences, about 18% of them singletons. Sequencing used PBMCs from the stem cell graft donor, obtained from the stem cell graft. These receptors were taken from a human donor who donated a stem cell graft to a child with acute lymphoblastic leukemia. Each CDR3 is given with its conserved first and last residue. Fields, in order: D gene, J gene, clone size, V gene, CDR3 protein, CDR3 DNA. D genes are given only for firm matches. Clone size appears in some rows only: once, few, many, or a class for an expanded clone.

>NA|TRBJ2-2|NA|TRBV7-9
CASGGELFF
TGTGCCAGCGGCGGGGAGCTGTTTTTT
>NA|TRBJ2-5|few|TRBV29-1
CSVEDGGRSDQETQYF
TGCAGCGTTGAAGATGGAGGCAGATCGGACCAAGAGACCCAGTACTTC
>TRBD1|TRBJ2-7|NA|TRBV7-9
CASSHSTGGGDYEQYF
TGTGCCAGCAGCCATAGCACAGGGGGTGGCGACTACGAGCAGTACTTC
>NA|TRBJ1-3|few|TRBV9
CASSLMDSGNTIYF
TGTGCCAGCAGCCTCATGGACTCTGGAAACACCATATATTTT
>TRBD1|TRBJ2-5|NA|TRBV5-6
CASSLRDSPWAQYF
TGTGCCAGCAGCTTGCGGGACAGTCCCTGGGCCCAGTACTTC
>NA|TRBJ1-1|few|TRBV29-1
CSAGSMNTEAFF
TGCAGCGCAGGGTCGATGAACACTGAAGCTTTCTTT
>TRBD2|TRBJ2-2|few|TRBV5-4
CASSKLTSGSPAGELFF
TGTGCCAGCAGCAAGCTGACTAGCGGGAGTCCGGCCGGGGAGCTGTTTTTT
>NA|TRBJ2-1|few|TRBV7-9
CASSLGLPNEQFF
TGTGCCAGCAGCTTAGGACTCCCCAATGAGCAGTTCTTC
>NA|TRBJ1-1|NA|TRBV19
CATKAPWNTEAFF
TGTGCCACCAAAGCCCCCTGGAACACTGAAGCTTTCTTT
>NA|TRBJ2-7|NA|TRBV29-1
CSVWFGVAYEQYF
TGCAGCGTGTGGTTCGGAGTCGCCTACGAGCAGTACTTC
>NA|TRBJ2-2|few|TRBV5-6
CASSLFGPARANTGELFF
TGTGCCAGCAGCTTGTTCGGTCCCGCGCGCGCGAACACCGGGGAGCTGTTTTTT
>TRBD1|TRBJ1-3|few|TRBV5-5
CASSGSGTGRTGNTIYF
TGTGCCAGCAGCGGATCCGGGACAGGGCGAACTGGAAACACCATATATTTT
>NA|TRBJ2-3|NA|TRBV4-2
CASSQDIAAGLRDTQYF
TGTGCCAGCAGCCAAGATATCGCCGCAGGACTGAGGGATACGCAGTATTTT
>NA|TRBJ2-3|NA|TRBV10-3
CAISEWQSQGTDTQYF
TGTGCCATCAGTGAGTGGCAGTCCCAGGGCACAGATACGCAGTATTTT
>TRBD1|TRBJ1-2|few|TRBV12-3/TRBV12-4
CASSFGQEHYGYTF
TGTGCCAGCAGTTTCGGACAGGAGCATTATGGCTACACCTTC
>NA|TRBJ2-1|few|TRBV27
CASSLYVGETIYNEQFF
TGTGCCAGCAGTTTATATGTGGGGGAAACTATATACAATGAGCAGTTCTTC
>TRBD1|TRBJ1-6|NA|TRBV18
CASSPPAGQGHSPLHF
TGTGCCAGCTCACCCCCGGCGGGACAGGGCCATTCACCCCTCCACTTT
>NA|TRBJ2-7|many|TRBV5-1
CASSPQGVEQYF
TGCGCCAGCAGCCCACAGGGTGTCGAGCAGTACTTC
>NA|TRBJ2-1|NA|TRBV11-2
CASSATGPGEQFF
TGTGCCAGCAGCGCTACAGGGCCTGGGGAGCAGTTCTTC
>NA|TRBJ1-2|few|TRBV24-1
CATQGGPDYGYTF
TGTGCCACTCAAGGGGGGCCAGACTATGGCTACACCTTC
>NA|TRBJ2-1|few|TRBV12-3/TRBV12-4
CASSSSDLSEQFF
TGTGCCAGCAGTTCATCGGACTTGTCTGAGCAGTTCTTC
>NA|TRBJ1-1|few|TRBV20-1
CSARTGSGEAFF
TGCAGTGCGAGAACCGGGTCCGGTGAAGCTTTCTTT
>TRBD1|TRBJ1-3|NA|TRBV7-6
CASSLTTTGATGNTIYF
TGTGCCAGCAGCTTAACGACGACAGGGGCCACTGGAAACACCATATATTTT
>TRBD1|TRBJ1-2|few|TRBV5-1
CASSLDREVYGYTF
TGCGCCAGCAGCTTAGACAGGGAGGTCTATGGCTACACCTTC
>NA|TRBJ1-5|NA|TRBV28
CASSHYSNSNQPQHF
TGTGCCAGCAGTCACTACAGCAATAGCAATCAGCCCCAGCATTTT